These 11 T cell receptor beta chains originate from one sample sequenced in a study of read filtering for tumor transcriptome and immune sequencing (dated by TCRdb to the early 2020s). The sample was run on an Illumina HiSeq 4000. Starting from approximately 0.4 ug RNA, TCR libraries were constructed with the Immunoverse kit using molecular barcoded adaptors that cover the alpha/delta and beta/gamma chains. TCRdb redid the processing of the public reads, applying fastp at Q25 and MiXCR, and retained in-frame beta chains. Under each unique CDR3 protein, matching rows form one entry showing the most common genes and DNA. Recorded for this sample are over 50,000 distinct CDR3 sequences; 11% to 15% of them occurred a single time. The ten largest clones take up approximately 50% of the sample. The sample was a population of CD138-negative cells sorted from bone marrow. Taken with the paper, the label for cell subset or site translates to: bone marrow mononuclear cells depleted of CD138+ plasma/myeloma cells by negative magnetic selection. Receptors originate from a donor at least 40 years old with multiple myeloma.

This clonotype was observed many times. The genes are TRBV7-9 and TRBJ2-1, with 7 bases aligning to TRBD2. This CDR3 comprises 12 residues. Germline V gene sequence: CDR1 SEHNR, CDR2 FQNEAQ (reference sequence). The V segment lost 5 bases and the J segment 9 bases; nucleotides outside the gene matches: 4. For the CDR3, the DNA is TGTGCCAGCAGCCATGGGACTACTGAGCAGTTCTTC. The encoded protein is CASSHGTTEQFF.

This clonotype was observed many times. The V gene is TRBV12-3 or TRBV12-4, the J gene TRBJ2-2; D perhaps matches TRBD1 (7 bases). CDR3 size: 15 residues. V gave up 7 bases and J gave up 5 bases, with 17 bases separating them. The CDR3 DNA reads as TGTGCCAGCACCCCCGACAGGGAGGTTACCGGGGAGCTGTTTTTT. Translated: CASTPDREVTGELFF.

This clonotype has ten or more counts. V gene TRBV29-1 combines with J gene TRBJ2-3; 13 nucleotides match TRBD2. The CDR3 spans 16 residues. Germline V gene data show CDR1 as SQVTM and CDR2 as ANQGSEA. The trim removed 4 bases at V and 0 bases at J, leaving 4 bases unmatched. CDR3 protein: CSVVLAGGPSTDTQYF. The CDR3 DNA sequence: TGCAGCGTTGTACTAGCGGGAGGGCCCAGCACAGATACGCAGTATTTT.

The rearrangement joins TRBV20-1 to TRBJ2-5; no clear D. CDR1 is DFQATT, CDR2 SNEGSKA, per germline (reference sequence). Trimming removed 1 base at V and 9 bases at J, with 12 bases between. CDR3 length: 12 residues. CDR3 protein: CSARALSLAQYF. The DNA for the CDR3 is TGCAGTGCTAGAGCGCTGAGTTTGGCCCAGTACTTC.

This clonotype has ten or more counts. The chain employs TRBV29-1 and TRBJ1-1; D possibly corresponds to TRBD1 (6 bases). Trimming removed 5 bases from V and 8 bases from J, with 18 bases in between. Germline V gives CDR1 SQVTM, CDR2 ANQGSEA. This CDR3 spans 13 amino acids. This chain's CDR3 is CSVWTALTPEAFF. CDR3 DNA: TGCAGCGTTTGGACAGCTTTGACTCCGGAAGCTTTCTTT.

This clonotype was found many times. The chain employs TRBV11-3 and TRBJ2-3; no firm D call. With 2 bases removed from V and 1 base from J, the gap between germline ends came to 13 bases. The CDR3 length is 16 residues. Germline lookup yields CDR1 SGHNT and CDR2 YENEEA. The CDR3 spells CASSLSGYGGTDTQYF. CDR3 in DNA: TGTGCCAGCAGCTTATCGGGTTATGGCGGCACAGATACGCAGTATTTT.

About this clonotype itself: A much larger clonotype is one base distant, so this may be a read error. V is TRBV20-1 and J is TRBJ2-7; 11 bases map to TRBD2. Trimming cost V 5 bases and J 3 bases; bases outside gene matches: 6. The CDR3 runs 14 residues. CDR1 and CDR2 from the germline V gene are DFQATT and SNEGSKA (reference sequence). CDR3 amino acids: CSAGSLAGGYEQYF. CDR3 in DNA: TGCAGTGCTGGATCCCTAGCGGGAGGCTACGAGCAGTACTTC.

The chain uses TRBV7-2 and TRBJ2-7; no clear D. The CDR3 is made up of 14 amino acids. Germline V gives CDR1 SGHTA, CDR2 FQGNSA. V was clipped by 0 bases and J by 4 bases, with 10 bases between them. CDR3 sequence: CASSLAGVPYEQYF. In nucleotides, the CDR3 is TGTGCCAGCAGCTTAGCCGGAGTTCCATACGAGCAGTACTTC.

The chain combines TRBV12-5 with TRBJ2-1, with D hard to call. The germline CDR1 and CDR2 sequences are LGHNT and FRNRAP. The CDR3 has 13 amino acids. V dropped 2 bases and J dropped 6 bases, with 8 bases sitting between them. The chain's CDR3 is CASGLPISNEQFF. DNA for the CDR3: TGTGCTAGTGGTTTGCCAATAAGCAATGAGCAGTTCTTC.

This clonotype was detected many times. The chain couples TRBV19 to TRBJ1-3; D gene unclear. The length of the CDR3 is 14 residues. Germline values: CDR1 LNHDA, CDR2 SQIVND (reference sequence). V was cut by 6 bases and J by 1 base, with 10 bases left in between. The CDR3 reads CASRSVGSGNTIYF. CDR3 nucleotides: TGTGCCAGTAGGAGCGTGGGGTCTGGAAACACCATATATTTT.

This clonotype was recorded many times. The chain carries TRBV19 and TRBJ1-5; 7 bases align to TRBD1. Germline trimming cut 7 bases from V and 6 bases from J; bases unmatched to any gene: 6. Germline V gives CDR1 LNHDA, CDR2 SQIVND (reference sequence). The CDR3 totals 13 residues. CDR3 protein: CASTWDSTQPQHF. CDR3 sequence (DNA): TGTGCCAGTACGTGGGACAGTACTCAGCCCCAGCATTTT.